Listed below are T cell receptor beta chains from one sample, sequenced in a study of blood T cell repertoires in COVID-19. Profiled with immunoSEQ multiplex PCR; TCRdb holds only in-frame clones, not every one. The data show roughly 300,000 clones, with about 92% seen just once and about 18% held by the top ten. The sequencing input was PBMCs or T cells enriched from blood (not recorded which). The receptors stem from a woman aged 25 to 45 who had recovered from COVID-19. Both conserved end residues are part of each CDR3. D genes are given only for firm matches. Not every row has a clone size; where given, it reads once, few, many or a size class.

V: TRBV19
size: NA
D: TRBD1
J: TRBJ1-5
length: 15
DNA: TGTGCCAGTAGTTTCGGGACAGGGAACAATCAGCCCCAGCATTTT
CDR3: CASSFGTGNNQPQHF

V: TRBV4-1
size: NA
D: TRBD1
J: TRBJ1-5
length: 14
DNA: TGCGCCAGCAGCCAAGAGGACAGGAGGCAGCCCCAGCATTTT
CDR3: CASSQEDRRQPQHF

V: TRBV5-5
size: NA
D: TRBD1
J: TRBJ2-7
length: 15
DNA: TGTGCCAGCAGCTTGGCCGTGGGACAGGGACGCGAGCAGTACTTC
CDR3: CASSLAVGQGREQYF

V: TRBV5-4
size: NA
D: NA
J: TRBJ2-3
length: 13
DNA: TGTGCCAGCAGCTTGCGCGCTGAAGATACGCAGTATTTT
CDR3: CASSLRAEDTQYF

V: TRBV5-1
size: NA
D: NA
J: TRBJ2-7
length: 13
DNA: TGCGCCAGCAGCGCCCGGACAGCTTACGAGCAGTACTTC
CDR3: CASSARTAYEQYF

V: TRBV7-2
size: NA
D: TRBD2
J: TRBJ2-3
length: 15
DNA: TGTGCCAGCAGCTTAGGCGGGGGGCGCACAGATACGCAGTATTTT
CDR3: CASSLGGGRTDTQYF

V: TRBV21-1
size: NA
D: NA
J: TRBJ1-2
length: 15
DNA: TGTGCCAGCACCGAAGTGGGAGGACCTAACTATGGCTACACCTTC
CDR3: CASTEVGGPNYGYTF

V: TRBV7-9
size: NA
D: TRBD1
J: TRBJ2-7
length: 16
DNA: TGTGCCAGCAGCTTAGCCCCCGGACAGGGGGCCTACGAGCAGTACTTC
CDR3: CASSLAPGQGAYEQYF

V: TRBV7-8
size: NA
D: TRBD1
J: TRBJ1-1
length: 14
DNA: TGTGCCAGCAGCGCTCGACAGGGAAACACTGAAGCTTTCTTT
CDR3: CASSARQGNTEAFF

V: TRBV7-9
size: NA
D: TRBD1
J: TRBJ2-1
length: 14
DNA: TGTGCCAGCAGCTTCCGGGACAGTTACAATGAGCAGTTCTTC
CDR3: CASSFRDSYNEQFF

V: TRBV28
size: NA
D: TRBD1
J: TRBJ1-2
length: 12
DNA: TGTGCCAGCACAGGGGGAGTTTATGGCTACACCTTC
CDR3: CASTGGVYGYTF

V: TRBV19
size: NA
D: NA
J: TRBJ1-5
length: 14
DNA: TGTGCCAGTGGAAGAGGATATAGCAATCAGCCCCAGCATTTT
CDR3: CASGRGYSNQPQHF

V: TRBV4-1
size: NA
D: NA
J: TRBJ2-1
length: 14
DNA: TGCGCCAGCAGCCAACAGGGGAATTACAATGAGCAGTTCTTC
CDR3: CASSQQGNYNEQFF

V: TRBV23-1
size: few
D: TRBD1
J: TRBJ1-6
length: 17
DNA: TGCGCCAGCAGTCAATCCATAAAGGGGGCTGTTTATTCACCCCTCCACTTT
CDR3: CASSQSIKGAVYSPLHF

V: TRBV7-2
size: NA
D: NA
J: TRBJ1-2
length: 14
DNA: TGTGCCAGCAGCTTAGCTAACGGGGACTATGGCTACACCTTC
CDR3: CASSLANGDYGYTF

V: TRBV21-1
size: NA
D: NA
J: TRBJ2-5
length: 16
DNA: TGTGCCAGCAGCAAAAAACTAGCGGGAAAAGAAGAGACCCAGTACTTC
CDR3: CASSKKLAGKEETQYF

V: TRBV27
size: few
D: TRBD1
J: TRBJ1-6
length: 14
DNA: TGTGCCAGCAGCAAAGGGACAGTCTCTTCACCCCTCCACTTT
CDR3: CASSKGTVSSPLHF

V: TRBV12-3/TRBV12-4
size: NA
D: NA
J: TRBJ2-2
length: 13
DNA: TGTGCCAGCAGTTTACTAAGTAGCGGGGAGCTGTTTTTT
CDR3: CASSLLSSGELFF

V: TRBV5-1
size: few
D: NA
J: TRBJ2-7
length: 12
DNA: TGCGCCAGCAGTTCAGAGGGCAACGAGCAGTACTTC
CDR3: CASSSEGNEQYF

V: TRBV7-3
size: few
D: NA
J: TRBJ2-2
length: 12
DNA: TGTGCCAGCAGCTCCCGCGCCGGGGAGCTGTTTTTT
CDR3: CASSSRAGELFF

V: TRBV4-1
size: NA
D: NA
J: TRBJ1-4
length: 11
DNA: TGCGCCAGCAGCCACCGGAGCGGACTGTTTTTT
CDR3: CASSHRSGLFF

V: TRBV7-9
size: NA
D: TRBD1
J: TRBJ2-7
length: 17
DNA: TGTGCCAGCAGCTTATTCGCCGGGACAGGGTATACCTACGAGCAGTACTTC
CDR3: CASSLFAGTGYTYEQYF

V: TRBV30
size: NA
D: TRBD2
J: TRBJ2-1
length: 13
DNA: TGTGCCTGGACAAGCGGGGGGTTAAATGAGCAGTTCTTC
CDR3: CAWTSGGLNEQFF

V: TRBV7-9
size: NA
D: TRBD1
J: TRBJ1-3
length: 16
DNA: TGTGCCAGCAGCTTGCCGGGACAGGGGGCTGGAAACACCATATATTTT
CDR3: CASSLPGQGAGNTIYF

V: TRBV4-3
size: few
D: NA
J: TRBJ1-6
length: 13
DNA: TGCGCCAGCAGCCCGACAACGTCTTCACCCCTCCACTTT
CDR3: CASSPTTSSPLHF

V: TRBV27
size: NA
D: NA
J: TRBJ1-6
length: 13
DNA: TGTGCCAGCAGTCTCGACAGGCGATCACCCCTCCACTTT
CDR3: CASSLDRRSPLHF

V: TRBV2
size: NA
D: NA
J: TRBJ1-1
length: 14
DNA: TGTGCCAGCAGCGCTACGGGGGGAGTCACTGAAGCTTTCTTT
CDR3: CASSATGGVTEAFF